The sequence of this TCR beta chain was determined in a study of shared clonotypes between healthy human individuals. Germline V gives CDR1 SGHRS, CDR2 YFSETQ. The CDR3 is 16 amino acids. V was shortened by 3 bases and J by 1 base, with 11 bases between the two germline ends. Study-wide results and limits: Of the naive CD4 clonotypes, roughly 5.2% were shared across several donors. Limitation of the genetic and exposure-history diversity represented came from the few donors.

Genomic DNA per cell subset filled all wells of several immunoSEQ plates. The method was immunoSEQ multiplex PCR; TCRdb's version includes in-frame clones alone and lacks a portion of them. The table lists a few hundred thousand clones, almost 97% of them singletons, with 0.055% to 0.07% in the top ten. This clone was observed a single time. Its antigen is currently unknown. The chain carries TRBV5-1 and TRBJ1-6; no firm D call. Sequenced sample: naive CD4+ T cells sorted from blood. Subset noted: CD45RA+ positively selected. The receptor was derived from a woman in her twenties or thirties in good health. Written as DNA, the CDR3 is TGCGCCAGCAGCTCCGGGTACGTTTCCTATAATTCACCCCTCCACTTT. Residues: CASSSGYVSYNSPLHF.